The 15 T cell receptor beta chains presented below share a single source sample, sequenced in a study of T-cell memory formation after mild COVID-19. TCRdb recomputed calls from the 5' RACE reads with MiXCR, one row per CDR3 protein. Among hundreds of thousands of distinct CDR3 sequences, 17% were seen once, and the ten largest hold around 8.1%. Input material: PBMCs or a T cell subset sorted from them (not recorded which). Receptors originate from an adult woman who had mild COVID-19 (a few samples of this study predate the infection). Cell type and time point are not known.

The rearrangement uses TRBV19 and TRBJ1-1; 9 nucleotides agree with TRBD1. Germline V CDR1 and CDR2: LNHDA, SQIVND (reference sequence). Trimming cost V 5 bases and J 2 bases; bases outside gene matches: 6. The CDR3 contains 15 residues. CDR3 region: CASSLRTGVNTEAFF. DNA of the CDR3: TGTGCCAGTAGTCTTCGGACAGGGGTAAACACTGAAGCTTTCTTT.

This clonotype was seen repeatedly, ten times or more. This rearrangement joins TRBV7-9 to TRBJ2-5; D is unresolved. V was cut by 2 bases and J by 0 bases, with 4 bases left in between. Germline CDR1 reads SEHNR; CDR2 reads FQNEAQ (reference sequence). The CDR3 runs to 13 residues. The CDR3 is CASSLPDQETQYF. The CDR3 DNA follows: TGTGCCAGCAGCTTACCGGACCAAGAGACCCAGTACTTC.

This clonotype was found many times. The chain carries TRBV11-3 and TRBJ2-6; TRBD2 matches at 7 bases. This CDR3 is built from 17 residues. Germline lookup yields CDR1 SGHNT and CDR2 YENEEA. V gave up 3 bases and J gave up 8 bases; unmatched junction bases: 13. DNA of the CDR3: TGTGCCAGCAGCTTTTCGGGGGGTTATTCGGAAACCAACGTCCTGACTTTC. It is translated as CASSFSGGYSETNVLTF.

The sample holds a few counts of this clonotype. The chain uses TRBV12-3 or TRBV12-4 and TRBJ1-2; a possible D gene is TRBD1 (6 bases). The germline V and J ends were trimmed by 4 bases and 7 bases, with 10 bases remaining between them. The CDR3 extends over 12 amino acids. In DNA, the CDR3 is TGTGCCAGCAGTTCGGGGGCGGGTGGCTACACCTTC. Protein sequence: CASSSGAGGYTF.

This clonotype has just a few counts. The V call is TRBV6-5, the J call TRBJ1-5, with D possibly being TRBD1 (6 bases). CDR1 MNHEY and CDR2 SVGAGI come from the germline V gene. Trimming removed 6 bases at V and 0 bases at J, with 12 bases between. The CDR3 spans 15 residues. The CDR3 DNA reads TGTGCCAGCAGCCTCGACAGGAATAGCAATCAGCCCCAGCATTTT. Residues: CASSLDRNSNQPQHF.

This clonotype appeared many times. The CDR3 DNA is TGTGCCAGCAGTCTGGGGGTGGGCAATCAGCCCCAGCATTTT. Protein: CASSLGVGNQPQHF. The gene calls are TRBV12-3 or TRBV12-4 and TRBJ1-5; possibly TRBD1 for D (5 bases). The CDR3 consists of 14 residues. V was trimmed by 5 bases and J by 2 bases, leaving 10 bases between them.

A few counts support this clonotype. This chain connects TRBV4-1 to TRBJ1-5; no clear D. V gave up 1 base and J gave up 4 bases, with 11 bases separating them. From germline, CDR1 is MGHRA and CDR2 YSYEKL. CDR3 length: 15 residues. The chain's CDR3 is CASSQVGIVNQPQHF. CDR3 DNA: TGCGCCAGCAGCCAAGTGGGAATCGTGAATCAGCCCCAGCATTTT.

This clonotype was detected only a few times. The rearrangement uses TRBV15 and TRBJ2-1; tentatively, D is TRBD1 (6 bases). Germline loops: CDR1 LNHNV, CDR2 YYDKDF (reference sequence). V was trimmed by 1 base and J by 2 bases, leaving 9 bases between them. The CDR3 consists of 15 residues. CDR3 residues: CATSRGAGAYNEQFF. The CDR3 coding sequence is TGTGCCACCAGCAGAGGAGCAGGGGCCTACAATGAGCAGTTCTTC.

The chain couples TRBV20-1 to TRBJ2-7; 12 bases are shared with TRBD2. CDR3 length equals 15 residues. Germline loops: CDR1 DFQATT, CDR2 SNEGSKA (reference sequence). V lost 5 bases and J lost 7; bases outside the gene matches: 12. For the CDR3, the DNA is TGCAGTGCTTGGCCTCCTAGCGGGGGGGCTAGAGAGCAGTACTTC. It encodes CSAWPPSGGAREQYF.

The chain uses TRBV18 and TRBJ1-2; no definite D call. The CDR3 extends over 15 amino acids. The V end lost 0 bases, the J end lost 0 bases, and 8 bases lay between the germline ends. Germline CDR1 reads KGHSH; CDR2 reads LQKENI. In DNA, the CDR3 is TGTGCCAGCTCACCACCGGCCAGTACTAACTATGGCTACACCTTC. It translates to CASSPPASTNYGYTF.

This sequence joins TRBV18 and TRBJ2-7; TRBD2 is a possible D gene (5 bases). V lost 6 bases, J lost 1 base, and 13 bases lay in between. The CDR3 consists of 14 residues. Looked up from germline, CDR1 is KGHSH and CDR2 is LQKENI. The CDR3 DNA is TGTGCCAGCTCCCCATCACTAGATTCCTACGAGCAGTACTTC. Amino acid sequence: CASSPSLDSYEQYF.

The table lists this clonotype with many counts. Its ends do not fully match the called genes, so a read error is possible. The chain employs TRBV5-1 and TRBJ2-2; D may be TRBD1 (6 bases). The CDR3 contains 14 residues. Germline-derived CDR1 and CDR2 are SGHRS and YFSETQ. CDR3 DNA sequence: TGTGCCAGCAGCCTACAGGGTAGCACCGGGGAGCTGTTTTTT. Translated, it gives CASSLQGSTGELFF.

The chain carries TRBV2 and TRBJ2-7, with 9 bases that match TRBD2. This CDR3 spans 15 amino acids. CDR1 is SNHLY and CDR2 is FYNNEI in the germline V gene. After removal of 1 base from V and 0 bases from J, the junction contained 1 base not matched to a gene. The CDR3 nucleotides read TGTGCCAGCAGTGAAGGTAGCGGGAGCTCCTACGAGCAGTACTTC. Translated: CASSEGSGSSYEQYF.

This clonotype was found a few times. The chain has TRBV6-6 and TRBJ1-4; D unresolved. Germline V gives CDR1 MNHNY, CDR2 SVGAGI (reference sequence). The CDR3 is 14 amino acids. V lost 0 bases to trimming and J lost 8 bases, with 10 bases between them. The CDR3 spells CASSYSGVGEKLFF. In DNA, the CDR3 is TGTGCCAGCAGTTACTCGGGTGTAGGAGAAAAACTGTTTTTT.

This rearrangement joins TRBV5-1 to TRBJ1-2; tentative D call: TRBD1 (6 bases). This CDR3 is built from 16 residues. The V end was cut by 0 bases, the J end by 4 bases, with 16 bases between. From germline, CDR1 is SGHRS and CDR2 YFSETQ. CDR3 DNA: TGCGCCAGCAGCTTGGGGCAGGGGACATCGACCTATGGCTACACCTTC. This gives the protein CASSLGQGTSTYGYTF.